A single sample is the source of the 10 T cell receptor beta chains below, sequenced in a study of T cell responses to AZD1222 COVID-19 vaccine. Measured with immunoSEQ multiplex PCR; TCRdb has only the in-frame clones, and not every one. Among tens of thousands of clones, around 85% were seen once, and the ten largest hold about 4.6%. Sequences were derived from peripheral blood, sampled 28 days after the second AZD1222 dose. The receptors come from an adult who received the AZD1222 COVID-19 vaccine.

DNA for the CDR3: TGCGCCAGCAGCACAATACCACAGGGGGCTGAAGAGACCCAGTACTTC. It encodes CASSTIPQGAEETQYF. The rearrangement joins TRBV5-1 to TRBJ2-5, with 9 positions matching TRBD1. This CDR3 has 16 amino acids. Germline CDR1 is SGHRS and CDR2 is YFSETQ. The ends lost 4 bases at V and 3 bases at J; junction bases unmatched: 10.

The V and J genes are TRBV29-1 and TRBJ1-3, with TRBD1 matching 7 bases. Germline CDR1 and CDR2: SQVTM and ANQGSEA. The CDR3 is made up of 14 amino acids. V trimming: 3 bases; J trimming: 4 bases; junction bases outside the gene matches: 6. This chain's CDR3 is CSVDRGQSGNTIYF. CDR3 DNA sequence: TGCAGCGTTGATAGGGGGCAATCGGGAAACACCATATATTTT.

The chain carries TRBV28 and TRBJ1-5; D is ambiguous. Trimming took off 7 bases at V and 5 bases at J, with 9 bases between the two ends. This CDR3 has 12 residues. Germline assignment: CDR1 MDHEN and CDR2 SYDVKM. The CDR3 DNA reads TGTGCCAGCACCTCGGGGTATCAGCCCCAGCATTTT. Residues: CASTSGYQPQHF.

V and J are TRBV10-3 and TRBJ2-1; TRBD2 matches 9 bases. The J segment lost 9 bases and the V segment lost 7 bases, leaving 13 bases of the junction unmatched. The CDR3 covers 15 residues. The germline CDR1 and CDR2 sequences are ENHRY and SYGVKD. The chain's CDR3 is CAIISQLGSGSEQFF. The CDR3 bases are TGTGCCATCATATCTCAACTAGGTAGCGGGAGTGAGCAGTTCTTC.

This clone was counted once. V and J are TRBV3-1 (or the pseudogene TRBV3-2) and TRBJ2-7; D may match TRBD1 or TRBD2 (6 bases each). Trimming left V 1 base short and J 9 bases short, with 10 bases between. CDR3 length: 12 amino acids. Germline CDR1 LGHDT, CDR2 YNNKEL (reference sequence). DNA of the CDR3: TGTGCCAGCAGCCAAGCGGGGGCCGGGCAGTACTTC. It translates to CASSQAGAGQYF.

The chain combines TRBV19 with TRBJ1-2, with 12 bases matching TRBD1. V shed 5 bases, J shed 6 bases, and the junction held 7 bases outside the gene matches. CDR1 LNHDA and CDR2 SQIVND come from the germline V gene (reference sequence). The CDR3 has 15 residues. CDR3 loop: CASSVGTGGGDGYTF. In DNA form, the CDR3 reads TGTGCCAGTAGTGTGGGGACAGGGGGCGGCGATGGCTACACCTTC.

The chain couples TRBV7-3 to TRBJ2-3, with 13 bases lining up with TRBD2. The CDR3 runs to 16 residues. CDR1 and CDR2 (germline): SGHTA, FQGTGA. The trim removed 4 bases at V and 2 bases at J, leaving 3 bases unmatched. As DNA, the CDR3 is TGTGCCAGCAGCTCGGGACTAGCGGGATACACAGATACGCAGTATTTT. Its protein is CASSSGLAGYTDTQYF. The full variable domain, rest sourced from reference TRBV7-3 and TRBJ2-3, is GAGVSQTPSNKVTEKGKYVELRCDPISGHTALYWYRQSLGQGPEFLIYFQGTGAADDSGLPNDRFFAVRPEGSVSTLKIQRTERGDSAVYLCASSSGLAGYTDTQYFGPGTRLTVL.

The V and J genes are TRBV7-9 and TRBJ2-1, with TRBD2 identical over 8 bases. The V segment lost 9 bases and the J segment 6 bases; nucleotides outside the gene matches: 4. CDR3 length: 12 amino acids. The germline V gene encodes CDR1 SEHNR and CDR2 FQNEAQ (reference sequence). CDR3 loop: CARAGESNEQFF. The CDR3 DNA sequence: TGTGCCAGAGCGGGAGAGAGCAATGAGCAGTTCTTC.

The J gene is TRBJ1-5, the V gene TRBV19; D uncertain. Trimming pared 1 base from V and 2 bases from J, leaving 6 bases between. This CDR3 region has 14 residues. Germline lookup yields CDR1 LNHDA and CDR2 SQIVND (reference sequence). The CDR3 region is CASSIASGNQPQHF. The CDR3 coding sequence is TGTGCCAGTAGTATAGCGTCAGGCAATCAGCCCCAGCATTTT.

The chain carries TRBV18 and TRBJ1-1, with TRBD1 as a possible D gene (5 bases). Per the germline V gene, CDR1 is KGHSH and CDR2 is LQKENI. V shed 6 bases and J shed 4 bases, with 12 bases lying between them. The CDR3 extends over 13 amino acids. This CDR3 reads CASSYQGPTEAFF. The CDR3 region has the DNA TGTGCCAGCTCTTATCAGGGTCCCACTGAAGCTTTCTTT. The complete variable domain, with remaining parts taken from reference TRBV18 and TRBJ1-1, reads NAGVMQNPRHLVRRRGQEARLRCSPMKGHSHVYWYRQLPEEGLKFMVYLQKENIIDESGMPKERFSAEFPKEGPSILRIQQVVRGDSAAYFCASSYQGPTEAFFGQGTRLTVV.